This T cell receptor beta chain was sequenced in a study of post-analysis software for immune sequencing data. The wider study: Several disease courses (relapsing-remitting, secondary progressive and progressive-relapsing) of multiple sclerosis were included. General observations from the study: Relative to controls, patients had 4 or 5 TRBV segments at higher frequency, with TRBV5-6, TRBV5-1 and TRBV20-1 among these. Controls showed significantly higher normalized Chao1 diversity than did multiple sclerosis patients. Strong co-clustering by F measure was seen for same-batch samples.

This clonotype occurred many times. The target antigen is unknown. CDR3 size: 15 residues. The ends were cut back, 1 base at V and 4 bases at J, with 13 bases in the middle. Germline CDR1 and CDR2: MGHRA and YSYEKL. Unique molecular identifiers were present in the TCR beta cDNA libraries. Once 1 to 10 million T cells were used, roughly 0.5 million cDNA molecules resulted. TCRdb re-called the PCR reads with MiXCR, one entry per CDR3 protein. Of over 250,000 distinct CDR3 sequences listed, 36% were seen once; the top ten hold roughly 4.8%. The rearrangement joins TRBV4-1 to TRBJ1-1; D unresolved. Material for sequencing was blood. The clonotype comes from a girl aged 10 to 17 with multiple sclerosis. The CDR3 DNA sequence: TGCGCCAGCAGCCAAGTGGACCCCAGACTCACTGAAGCTTTCTTT. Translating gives CASSQVDPRLTEAFF.